One sample yielded the 27 T cell receptor beta chains listed below, sequenced in a study of blood T cell repertoires in COVID-19. Assay: immunoSEQ multiplex PCR; the TCRdb copy retains only in-frame clones and omits some. The sample includes 90,000 to 150,000 clones, 79% seen only once; the top ten take roughly 4%. Sequences were obtained from peripheral blood. The receptors were sampled from a woman aged 80 or older with acute or convalescent COVID-19.

The J gene is TRBJ2-7, the V gene TRBV5-5, with D tentatively TRBD2 (6 bases). V dropped 2 bases and J dropped 7 bases, with 13 bases sitting between them. This CDR3 is 13 amino acids long. Germline CDR1 SGHKS, CDR2 YYEKEE (reference sequence). CDR3: CASSFPGVREQYF. The CDR3 DNA sequence: TGTGCCAGCAGCTTCCCGGGAGTAAGGGAGCAGTACTTC.

The rearrangement links TRBV2 to TRBJ1-5; 9 nucleotides line up with TRBD1. V trimming: 2 bases; J trimming: 6 bases; junction bases outside the gene matches: 11. CDR1 and CDR2 from the germline V gene are SNHLY and FYNNEI. This CDR3 comprises 17 residues. The CDR3 protein is CASSEIRDRALGQPQHF. The CDR3 nucleotides read TGTGCCAGCAGTGAAATTCGGGACAGGGCCCTCGGTCAGCCCCAGCATTTT. The full variable domain, its missing parts supplied by reference TRBV2 and TRBJ1-5, is EPEVTQTPSHQVTQMGQEVILRCVPISNHLYFYWYRQILGQKVEFLVSFYNNEISEKSEIFDDQFSVERPDGSNFTLKIRSTKLEDSAMYFCASSEIRDRALGQPQHFGDGTRLSIL.

The chain combines TRBV6-2 or TRBV6-3 with TRBJ2-7; no clear D gene. This CDR3 contains 14 residues. The germline V gene encodes CDR1 MNHEY and CDR2 SVGEGT. The V end lost 2 bases, the J end lost 2 bases, and 10 bases lay between the germline ends. The CDR3 region is CASSYPEVTYEQYF. The CDR3 DNA reads as TGTGCCAGCAGTTACCCCGAGGTCACCTACGAGCAGTACTTC.

This clone was counted ten times or more. V gene TRBV4-1 combines with J gene TRBJ1-3; D remains unclear. The CDR3 loop spans 17 amino acids. The V and J ends lost 0 bases and 0 bases respectively, with 12 bases between them. Looked up from germline, CDR1 is MGHRA and CDR2 is YSYEKL. The DNA of the CDR3 is TGCGCCAGCAGCCAAGATCTCCGGGATAGCTCTGGAAACACCATATATTTT. Its protein product is CASSQDLRDSSGNTIYF.

This CDR3 is CASSDGLAGGGEQYF. CDR3 DNA sequence: TGTGCCAGCAGTGATGGACTAGCGGGGGGAGGCGAGCAGTACTTC. The chain carries TRBV28 and TRBJ2-7; 14 bases align to TRBD2. CDR3 length: 15 residues. V was pared by 5 bases and J by 6 bases, with 6 bases of the junction left unmatched. Germline loops: CDR1 MDHEN, CDR2 SYDVKM.

The V call is TRBV4-3, the J call TRBJ1-2; unclear D gene. The CDR3 totals 16 residues. The V and J ends lost 4 bases and 2 bases respectively, with 17 bases between them. Germline CDR1 reads LGHNA; CDR2 reads YSLEER. The CDR3 sequence: CASSPDGRPQNYGYTF. The CDR3 nucleotides read TGCGCCAGCAGCCCCGACGGGAGACCTCAAAACTATGGCTACACCTTC.

The chain combines TRBV6-5 with TRBJ1-2; D possibly corresponds to TRBD1 (6 bases). The V end lost 6 bases, the J end lost 0 bases, and 14 bases lay between the germline ends. CDR1 MNHEY and CDR2 SVGAGI come from the germline V gene. The CDR3 is 15 residues long. CDR3 coding DNA: TGTGCCAGCAGGACGGGAGGGGGAACTAACTATGGCTACACCTTC. Translated: CASRTGGGTNYGYTF.

Only one count was recorded for this clone. The J gene is TRBJ2-5, the V gene TRBV18; no clear D gene. The CDR3 consists of 13 residues. The germline V gene has CDR1 KGHSH and CDR2 LQKENI. Trimming pared 1 base from V and 5 bases from J, leaving 8 bases between. The CDR3 loop is CASSPRPSETQYF. In nucleotides, the CDR3 is TGTGCCAGCTCACCACGGCCTTCGGAGACCCAGTACTTC.

This sequence joins TRBV30 and TRBJ2-1, with TRBD2 matching 10 bases. This CDR3 has 14 residues. With V trimmed by 1 base and J by 10 bases, 7 bases remained unmatched. Germline loops: CDR1 GTSNPN, CDR2 SVGIG (reference sequence). CDR3 DNA: TGTGCCTGGAGTGGTGGACTAGCGGTCGGAGAGCAGTTCTTC. Translating it yields CAWSGGLAVGEQFF.

This sequence joins TRBV12-3 or TRBV12-4 and TRBJ1-6; D gene uncertain. The CDR3 has 13 residues. The V and J ends lost 5 bases and 5 bases respectively, with 7 bases between them. CDR3 loop: CASSAVDNSPLHF. The CDR3 DNA is TGTGCCAGCAGTGCCGTAGATAATTCACCCCTCCACTTT.

A remark on this clone: This CDR3 is also generated by other DNA sequences in the sample. The rearrangement uses TRBV11-2 and TRBJ1-1; D perhaps matches TRBD1 (5 bases). Per the germline V gene, CDR1 is SGHAT and CDR2 is FQNNGV. The CDR3 covers 13 residues. V lost 0 bases and J lost 3, with 5 bases in between. Written as DNA, the CDR3 is TGTGCCAGCAGCTTAGACAGGGACACTGAAGCTTTCTTT. Translating it yields CASSLDRDTEAFF.

The V and J genes are TRBV19 and TRBJ2-3; weak D call: TRBD2 (5 bases). The V and J ends lost 5 bases and 0 bases respectively, with 6 bases between them. CDR3 length equals 13 residues. Per germline, CDR1 LNHDA and CDR2 SQIVND (reference sequence). The CDR3, as DNA: TGTGCCAGTAGTGGGGAGAGCACAGATACGCAGTATTTT. It codes for CASSGESTDTQYF.

The J gene is TRBJ1-3, the V gene TRBV11-2, with a possible D match to TRBD1 (5 bases). The CDR3 extends over 14 amino acids. V shed 2 bases and J shed 2 bases, with 7 bases lying between them. Germline lookup yields CDR1 SGHAT and CDR2 FQNNGV. The CDR3 nucleotides read TGTGCCAGCAGCTTACTGGGGCCTGGAAACACCATATATTTT. It is translated as CASSLLGPGNTIYF.

This clone was counted a single time. The genes are TRBV3-1 (or the pseudogene TRBV3-2) and TRBJ1-6; D uncertain. The CDR3 covers 16 residues. Per germline, CDR1 LGHDT and CDR2 YNNKEL (reference sequence). V was cut by 2 bases and J by 2 bases, with 10 bases left in between. CDR3: CASSQRRSTYNSPLHF. The CDR3 nucleotides are TGTGCCAGCAGCCAACGTCGGAGCACCTATAATTCACCCCTCCACTTT.

The chain links TRBV7-2 to TRBJ2-3; possibly TRBD2 for D (5 bases). CDR1 SGHTA and CDR2 FQGNSA come from the germline V gene. This CDR3 contains 14 residues. The V gene lost 5 bases and the J gene lost 6 bases, with 15 bases spanning the gap. The CDR3, as DNA: TGTGCCAGCAGCACGGACTGGGGATCCGATACGCAGTATTTT. Its protein product is CASSTDWGSDTQYF.

This clone has just one count. The CDR3 spells CASSLSAGAYNEQFF. In nucleotides, the CDR3 is TGTGCCAGCAGCTTATCAGCGGGAGCTTACAATGAGCAGTTCTTC. J is TRBJ2-1 and V is TRBV7-3, with 8 nucleotides matching TRBD2. V lost 2 bases and J lost 4; bases outside the gene matches: 4. CDR3 size: 15 residues. CDR1 is SGHTA and CDR2 is FQGTGA in the germline V gene. The entire variable domain, with the rest obtained from reference TRBV7-3 and TRBJ2-1, is as follows: GAGVSQTPSNKVTEKGKYVELRCDPISGHTALYWYRQSLGQGPEFLIYFQGTGAADDSGLPNDRFFAVRPEGSVSTLKIQRTERGDSAVYLCASSLSAGAYNEQFFGPGTRLTVL.

J is TRBJ2-2 and V is TRBV6-6; a possible D gene is TRBD1 (6 bases). From germline, CDR1 is MNHNY and CDR2 SVGAGI (reference sequence). The length of the CDR3 is 13 residues. V was pared by 10 bases and J by 3 bases, with 12 bases between. CDR3 sequence reads: CATWTADTGELFF. The DNA for the CDR3 is TGTGCCACCTGGACAGCGGACACCGGGGAGCTGTTTTTT.

V and J are TRBV19 and TRBJ1-1, with 10 bases aligning to TRBD1. Germline V gene data show CDR1 as LNHDA and CDR2 as SQIVND (reference sequence). V was clipped by 3 bases and J by 8 bases; unmatched bases: 12. The CDR3 length is 16 residues. The CDR3 region is CASSIRLGTGEGEAFF. The CDR3 coding sequence is TGTGCCAGTAGTATTCGATTGGGGACAGGGGAAGGGGAAGCTTTCTTT.

The chain carries TRBV24-1 and TRBJ2-1; TRBD2 aligns across 14 bases. Germline CDR1 is KGHDR and CDR2 is SFDVKD. The CDR3 has 16 residues. The J segment lost 3 bases and the V segment lost 5 bases, leaving 2 bases of the junction unmatched. CDR3 coding DNA: TGTGCCACCAGTGGTGGGACTAGCGGGAGCTACAATGAGCAGTTCTTC. This codes for CATSGGTSGSYNEQFF.

V usage is TRBV9 and J usage is TRBJ1-2, with D hard to call. From germline, CDR1 is SGDLS and CDR2 YYNGEE. The CDR3 is made up of 15 amino acids. Trimming removed 0 bases from V and 0 bases from J, with 9 bases in between. CDR3 residues: CASSVDSLANYGYTF. In nucleotides, the CDR3 is TGTGCCAGCAGCGTAGACTCGTTAGCTAACTATGGCTACACCTTC.

The rearrangement links TRBV3-1 (or the pseudogene TRBV3-2) to TRBJ2-2; TRBD2 is a possible D gene (5 bases). CDR3 size: 15 residues. The germline CDR1 and CDR2 sequences are LGHDT and YNNKEL (reference sequence). Trimming cost V 3 bases and J 4 bases, with 12 bases left between them. The CDR3 region has the DNA TGTGCCAGCAGCCAGCGAGGGAGCGCCACCGGGGAGCTGTTTTTT. This codes for CASSQRGSATGELFF.

The chain recombines TRBV30 with TRBJ2-7; 9 nucleotides align to TRBD1. The CDR3 is 15 residues long. With 5 bases clipped from V and 1 base from J, the junction kept 9 bases outside the gene matches. Germline CDR1 is GTSNPN and CDR2 is SVGIG (reference sequence). CDR3 region: CAWSGKDRGSYEQYF. CDR3 DNA sequence: TGTGCCTGGTCCGGTAAGGACAGGGGATCCTACGAGCAGTACTTC.

CDR3 loop: CASSARTGLTEAFF. As DNA, the CDR3 is TGTGCCAGCAGCGCACGGACAGGGTTAACTGAAGCTTTCTTT. The gene calls are TRBV13 and TRBJ1-1; 8 bases match TRBD1. This CDR3 has 14 residues. The V gene end was trimmed by 5 bases and the J gene end by 5 bases; junction bases not matched to a gene: 7. The V gene's germline CDR1 is PRHDT and CDR2 FYEKMQ (reference sequence).

The V and J genes are TRBV12-3 or TRBV12-4 and TRBJ2-3; D possibly corresponds to TRBD1 (5 bases). V was shortened by 0 bases and J by 4 bases, with 5 bases between the two germline ends. The CDR3 has 13 residues. The CDR3 region has the DNA TGTGCCAGCAGTTTAGCAGGGGCAGATACGCAGTATTTT. Its translation: CASSLAGADTQYF.

V is TRBV3-1 (or the pseudogene TRBV3-2) and J is TRBJ1-5, with D possibly matching TRBD1 (6 bases). CDR1 and CDR2 from the germline V gene are LGHDT and YNNKEL (reference sequence). Trimming took 4 bases from V and 6 from J, leaving 13 bases between them. The CDR3 has 14 amino acids. The CDR3 nucleotides read TGTGCCAGCAGCCTTCACAGGGAGGGTCAGCCCCAGCATTTT. It translates to CASSLHREGQPQHF.

The J gene is TRBJ1-2, the V gene TRBV5-1; D gene unclear. The V gene's germline CDR1 is SGHRS and CDR2 YFSETQ. The CDR3 covers 13 residues. V was shortened by 4 bases and J by 5 bases, with 12 bases between the two germline ends. The CDR3 nucleotides read TGCGCCAGCAGCAACGGGGTGGAGTATGGCTACACCTTC. Protein product: CASSNGVEYGYTF. The full variable domain, its missing parts supplied by reference TRBV5-1 and TRBJ1-2, is KAGVTQTPRYLIKTRGQQVTLSCSPISGHRSVSWYQQTPGQGLQFLFEYFSETQRNKGNFPGRFSGRQFSNSRSEMNVSTLELGDSALYLCASSNGVEYGYTFGSGTRLTVV.

The genes are TRBV19 and TRBJ1-1; possible D gene TRBD1, 6 bases. This CDR3 comprises 14 residues. V shed 6 bases and J shed 4 bases, with 15 bases lying between them. Germline CDR1 LNHDA, CDR2 SQIVND (reference sequence). The chain's CDR3 is CASRVQGWGTEAFF. For the CDR3, the DNA is TGTGCCAGTAGGGTACAGGGTTGGGGCACTGAAGCTTTCTTT.